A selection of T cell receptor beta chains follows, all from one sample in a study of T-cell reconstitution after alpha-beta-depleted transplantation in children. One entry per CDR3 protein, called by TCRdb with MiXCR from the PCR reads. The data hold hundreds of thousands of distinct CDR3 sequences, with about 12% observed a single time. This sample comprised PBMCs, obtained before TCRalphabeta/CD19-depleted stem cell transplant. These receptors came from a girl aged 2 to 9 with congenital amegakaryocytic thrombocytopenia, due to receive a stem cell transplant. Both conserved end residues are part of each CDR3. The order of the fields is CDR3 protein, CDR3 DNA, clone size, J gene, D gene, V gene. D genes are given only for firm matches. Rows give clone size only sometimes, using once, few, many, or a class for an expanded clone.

CSAGGRRDTQYF,TGCAGTGCTGGGGGTAGGAGAGATACGCAGTATTTT,once,TRBJ2-3,.,TRBV20-1
CASSPAQGGARNEQFF,TGTGCCAGCAGCCCGGCACAGGGCGGTGCACGCAATGAGCAGTTCTTC,.,TRBJ2-1,.,TRBV7-7
CACSFSSGIFNEQFF,TGCGCCTGCAGCTTCTCCTCCGGGATTTTCAATGAGCAGTTCTTC,.,TRBJ2-1,.,TRBV5-1
CASSTVRVAGVLMGNEQFF,TGTGCCAGCAGCACCGTACGGGTAGCGGGAGTCCTAATGGGTAATGAGCAGTTCTTC,few,TRBJ2-1,TRBD2,TRBV11-1
CASSPSASGNYEQFF,TGTGCCAGCTCCCCTAGTGCTAGCGGGAATTATGAGCAGTTCTTC,few,TRBJ2-1,TRBD2,TRBV7-2
CASSLSLAGVETQYF,TGTGCCAGCAGTTTAAGTCTAGCGGGAGTAGAGACCCAGTACTTC,.,TRBJ2-5,TRBD2,TRBV27
CASSIDGDTQYF,TGTGCCAGCAGCATCGACGGAGATACGCAGTATTTT,once,TRBJ2-3,.,TRBV7-3
CASSHGTSVINEQFF,TGCGCCAGCAGCCACGGGACTAGCGTAATCAATGAGCAGTTCTTC,many,TRBJ2-1,TRBD2,TRBV5-1
CASSQGYGEYVGTEAFF,TGTGCCAGCAGCCAAGGTTACGGGGAATATGTCGGCACTGAAGCTTTCTTT,.,TRBJ1-1,.,TRBV3-1
CASRLSGADTQYF,TGTGCCAGCAGGCTGTCTGGTGCAGATACGCAGTATTTT,many,TRBJ2-3,.,TRBV27
CSARNPLQADTQYF,TGCAGTGCTAGGAACCCCCTCCAGGCAGATACGCAGTATTTT,many,TRBJ2-3,.,TRBV20-1
CSARGEWQYEQYF,TGCAGTGCTAGAGGAGAGTGGCAGTACGAGCAGTACTTC,many,TRBJ2-7,.,TRBV20-1
CASSPSGLAEETQYF,TGTGCCAGCAGCCCCTCGGGACTAGCGGAAGAGACCCAGTACTTC,many,TRBJ2-5,TRBD2,TRBV3-1
CASSYRNGRTPSTDTQYF,TGTGCCAGCAGTTACCGTAACGGACGGACTCCTAGCACAGATACGCAGTATTTT,.,TRBJ2-3,.,TRBV6-5
CSASGLSDNEQFF,TGCAGTGCTAGCGGGTTGAGCGACAATGAGCAGTTCTTC,.,TRBJ2-1,.,TRBV20-1
CASSFGQDFPYEQYF,TGTGCCAGCAGTTTCGGACAGGATTTCCCCTACGAGCAGTACTTC,many,TRBJ2-7,TRBD1,TRBV12-3/TRBV12-4
CASSSERERVLPGYTF,TGTGCCAGCAGTTCCGAACGTGAAAGGGTTCTACCTGGCTACACCTTC,many,TRBJ1-2,.,TRBV28
CASDEAHGGEQYF,TGTGCCAGCGACGAGGCCCACGGAGGTGAGCAGTACTTC,many,TRBJ2-7,.,TRBV6-6
CASSSSEVTETQYF,TGCGCCAGCAGCTCCAGCGAGGTAACAGAGACCCAGTACTTC,many,TRBJ2-5,.,TRBV5-1
CSVVIGARYEQYF,TGCAGCGTTGTTATAGGGGCGAGGTACGAGCAGTACTTC,many,TRBJ2-7,.,TRBV29-1
CATSDLLGEKLFF,TGTGCCACCAGTGATTTGCTTGGTGAAAAACTGTTTTTT,few,TRBJ1-4,.,TRBV24-1
CASSQLEGETQYF,TGTGCCAGCAGTCAGCTCGAGGGAGAGACCCAGTACTTC,.,TRBJ2-5,.,TRBV27
CASSQDLQARTLHF,TGTGCCAGCAGCCAAGATCTGCAGGCCCGCACCCTCCACTTT,many,TRBJ1-6,.,TRBV14
CSVALPGGDTQYF,TGCAGCGTTGCCCTCCCAGGGGGGGATACGCAGTATTTT,many,TRBJ2-3,.,TRBV29-1
CASSQVPSGSGGTQYF,TGTGCCAGCAGCCAAGTTCCTAGCGGGAGTGGTGGTACGCAGTATTTT,few,TRBJ2-3,TRBD2,TRBV3-1
CSVTVMNTEAFF,TGCAGCGTTACTGTGATGAACACTGAAGCTTTCTTT,few,TRBJ1-1,.,TRBV29-1
CASSQDNGRETQYF,TGTGCCAGCAGCCAGGACAATGGTAGAGAGACCCAGTACTTC,.,TRBJ2-5,.,TRBV12-3/TRBV12-4
CASTASQIYEQYF,TGTGCCAGCACCGCATCACAGATCTACGAGCAGTACTTC,few,TRBJ2-7,.,TRBV11-2
CASSGGLAPYEQYF,TGTGCCAGCAGTGGGGGACTAGCTCCCTACGAGCAGTACTTC,.,TRBJ2-7,TRBD2,TRBV25-1
CASSFGDRKETQYF,TGTGCCAGCAGTTTCGGAGACAGAAAAGAGACCCAGTACTTC,many,TRBJ2-5,.,TRBV28
CASSSPLSRETNTGELFF,TGTGCCAGCAGCTCCCCCCTTTCACGGGAAACCAACACCGGGGAGCTGTTTTTT,many,TRBJ2-2,.,TRBV5-4
CAISERGPSSYNEQFF,TGTGCCATCAGTGAGCGGGGACCTAGCTCCTACAATGAGCAGTTCTTC,many,TRBJ2-1,.,TRBV10-3
CASEEVQETQYF,TGTGCCAGCGAGGAAGTTCAAGAGACCCAGTACTTC,once,TRBJ2-5,.,TRBV11-2
CASSLVPGGAGANVLTF,TGCGCCAGCAGCTTGGTTCCAGGGGGTGCTGGGGCCAACGTCCTGACTTTC,.,TRBJ2-6,TRBD1,TRBV5-1
CAGRLAGVYNEQFF,TGTGCCGGTAGACTAGCGGGAGTTTACAATGAGCAGTTCTTC,.,TRBJ2-1,TRBD2,TRBV2
CASSNQQVYRGVKTQYF,TGTGCCAGTAGTAACCAACAGGTTTACAGGGGAGTCAAGACCCAGTACTTC,.,TRBJ2-5,TRBD1,TRBV19
CASRPYPGASWETQYF,TGTGCCAGCAGACCTTACCCTGGGGCTAGTTGGGAGACCCAGTACTTC,few,TRBJ2-5,.,TRBV12-3/TRBV12-4
CSAGSGSSSYNEQFF,TGCAGTGCGGGCAGCGGCTCAAGCTCCTACAATGAGCAGTTCTTC,many,TRBJ2-1,.,TRBV20-1
CASTLRGTDFYEQYF,TGTGCCAGCACCTTACGCGGGACAGATTTCTACGAGCAGTACTTC,.,TRBJ2-7,.,TRBV6-1
CASKASLYLETQYF,TGTGCCAGCAAGGCCAGCCTTTATTTGGAGACCCAGTACTTC,.,TRBJ2-5,.,TRBV2
CASSLVAGGETQYF,TGTGCCAGCAGCTTAGTAGCGGGAGGGGAGACCCAGTACTTC,many,TRBJ2-5,TRBD2,TRBV7-9
CASSHTSSGANVLTF,TGTGCCAGCAGTCACACAAGCTCTGGGGCCAACGTCCTGACTTTC,many,TRBJ2-6,.,TRBV12-3/TRBV12-4
CASSKLGGTDTQYF,TGTGCCAGCAGTAAATTGGGTGGCACAGATACGCAGTATTTT,few,TRBJ2-3,.,TRBV12-3/TRBV12-4
CASSFLGTSTYEQYF,TGCGCCAGCAGCTTTCTCGGGACTTCCACCTACGAGCAGTACTTC,many,TRBJ2-7,.,TRBV5-1
CSASGTSGRLNEQFF,TGCAGTGCTAGTGGGACTAGCGGGAGACTCAATGAGCAGTTCTTC,.,TRBJ2-1,TRBD2,TRBV20-1
CASSFTGFEGDTQYF,TGTGCCAGCAGTTTTACAGGTTTTGAGGGAGATACGCAGTATTTT,many,TRBJ2-3,.,TRBV12-3/TRBV12-4
CASSFGTGLGTEAFF,TGTGCCAGCAGTTTCGGGACAGGGCTGGGCACTGAAGCTTTCTTT,many,TRBJ1-1,TRBD1,TRBV28
CATSTQNYEQYF,TGTGCCACGTCGACACAAAACTACGAGCAGTACTTC,.,TRBJ2-7,.,TRBV6-6
CASSLRSETYEQYF,TGCGCCAGCAGCTTGAGGAGCGAGACCTACGAGCAGTACTTC,.,TRBJ2-7,.,TRBV5-1